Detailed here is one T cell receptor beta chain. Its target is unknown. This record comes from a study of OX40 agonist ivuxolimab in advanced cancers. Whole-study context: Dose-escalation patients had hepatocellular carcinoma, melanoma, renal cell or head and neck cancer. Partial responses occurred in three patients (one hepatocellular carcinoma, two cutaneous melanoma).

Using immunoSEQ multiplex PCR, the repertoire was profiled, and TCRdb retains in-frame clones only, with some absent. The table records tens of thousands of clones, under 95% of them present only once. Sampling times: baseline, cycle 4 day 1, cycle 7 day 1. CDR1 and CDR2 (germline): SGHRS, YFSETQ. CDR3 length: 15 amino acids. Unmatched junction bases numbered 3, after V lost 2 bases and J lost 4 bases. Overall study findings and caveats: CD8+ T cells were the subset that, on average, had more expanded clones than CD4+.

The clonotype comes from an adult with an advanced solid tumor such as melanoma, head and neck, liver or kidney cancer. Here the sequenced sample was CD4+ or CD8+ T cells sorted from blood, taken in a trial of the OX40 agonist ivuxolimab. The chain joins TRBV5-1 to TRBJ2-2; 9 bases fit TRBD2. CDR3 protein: CASSFIAGVTGELFF. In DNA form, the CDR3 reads TGCGCCAGCAGCTTTATAGCGGGAGTCACCGGGGAGCTGTTTTTT.